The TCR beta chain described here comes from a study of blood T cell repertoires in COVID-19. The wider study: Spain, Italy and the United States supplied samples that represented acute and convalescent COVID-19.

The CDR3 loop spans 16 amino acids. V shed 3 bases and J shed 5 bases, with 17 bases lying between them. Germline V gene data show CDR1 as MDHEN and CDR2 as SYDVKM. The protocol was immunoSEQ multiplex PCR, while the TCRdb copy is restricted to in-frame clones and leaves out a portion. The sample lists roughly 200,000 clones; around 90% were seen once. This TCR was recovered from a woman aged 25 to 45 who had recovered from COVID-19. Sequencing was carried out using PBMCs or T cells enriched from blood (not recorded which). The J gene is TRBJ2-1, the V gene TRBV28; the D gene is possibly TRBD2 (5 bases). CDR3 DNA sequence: TGTGCCAGCAGTTTCTCCGACCGGGGAGCTAACAATGAGCAGTTCTTC. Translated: CASSFSDRGANNEQFF.